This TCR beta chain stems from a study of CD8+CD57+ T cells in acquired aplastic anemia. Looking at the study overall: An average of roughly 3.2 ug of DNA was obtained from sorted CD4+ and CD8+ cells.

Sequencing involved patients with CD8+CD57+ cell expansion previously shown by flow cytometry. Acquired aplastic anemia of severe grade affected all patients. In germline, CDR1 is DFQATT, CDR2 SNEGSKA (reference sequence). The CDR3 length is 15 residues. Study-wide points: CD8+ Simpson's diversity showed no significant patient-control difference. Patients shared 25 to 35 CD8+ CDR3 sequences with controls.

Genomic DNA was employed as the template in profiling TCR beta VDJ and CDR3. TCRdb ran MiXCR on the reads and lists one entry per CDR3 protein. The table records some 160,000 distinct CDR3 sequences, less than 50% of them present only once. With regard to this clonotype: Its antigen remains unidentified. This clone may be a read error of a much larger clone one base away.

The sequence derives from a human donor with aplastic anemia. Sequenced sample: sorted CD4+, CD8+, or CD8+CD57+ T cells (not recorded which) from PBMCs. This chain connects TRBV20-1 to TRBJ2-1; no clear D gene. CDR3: CSAGDRGYSYNEQFF. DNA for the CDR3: TGCAGTGCTGGAGATCGCGGATACTCCTACAATGAGCAGTTCTTC.